This T cell receptor (beta chain) was recorded in a study of blood T cell repertoires in COVID-19. About the research overall: Both acute and convalescent COVID-19 samples were obtained from the United States, Italy and Spain. T cells, B-cell-depleted T cells, or PBMCs supplied cDNA or gDNA.

This clone was counted a single time. V lost 0 bases, J lost 0 bases, and 9 bases lay in between. The germline V gene encodes CDR1 MGHRA and CDR2 YSYEKL. The CDR3 spans 17 residues. Study processing details: Reference gene primer amplification gave nucleated cell count estimates. Method: immunoSEQ multiplex PCR; TCRdb's copy keeps in-frame clones and lacks some. The D gene and trimming were derived from the DNA, and the V and J assignments and clone size from that table. The sample contains 180,000 or so clones, 70% to 90% of which appear only once. The chain is built from TRBV4-1 and TRBJ1-6; D is ambiguous. This receptor was identified in a man aged 55 to 70 with acute or convalescent COVID-19. The sample taken for sequencing was peripheral blood. The CDR3 sequence: CASSQEPGSSYNSPLHF. The CDR3, as DNA: TGCGCCAGCAGCCAAGAACCGGGGAGCTCCTATAATTCACCCCTCCACTTT.